Listed here are 14 T cell receptor beta chains from one sample, sequenced in a study. TCRdb recomputed calls from the 5' RACE reads with MiXCR, one row per CDR3 protein. The sample has 1,000 to 1,500 distinct CDR3 sequences, roughly 6.8% seen once. Sequencing was performed on central memory T cells from blood PBMCs. Subset denoted: central memory CD4+ T cells. The receptors come from a male donor with HIV.

V gene TRBV29-1 combines with J gene TRBJ1-2, with TRBD1 matching over 9 bases. The V and J ends lost 4 bases and 5 bases, in that order; junction bases with no gene match: 2. Per the germline V gene, CDR1 is SQVTM and CDR2 is ANQGSEA. The CDR3 covers 12 residues. DNA of the CDR3: TGCAGCGTTGCCGGGACAGGGTATGGCTACACCTTC. It specifies CSVAGTGYGYTF.

By share of the sample, this clonotype is medium-sized. V usage is TRBV4-2 and J usage is TRBJ1-5, with 8 nucleotides matching TRBD1. The V segment lost 0 bases and the J segment 6 bases; nucleotides outside the gene matches: 7. CDR3 length equals 16 residues. From germline, CDR1 is LGHNA and CDR2 YNFKEQ. Written as DNA, the CDR3 is TGTGCCAGCAGCCAAGATTTCACAGGGGGAGTTCAGCCCCAGCATTTT. It yields the protein CASSQDFTGGVQPQHF.

Only a few counts were recorded for this clonotype. The rearrangement joins TRBV18 to TRBJ2-5; D gene unclear. Trimming cost V 2 bases and J 4 bases, with 11 bases left between them. The germline V gene has CDR1 KGHSH and CDR2 LQKENI. The CDR3 is 14 residues long. CDR3 bases: TGTGCCAGCTCACCAAGTGGATTAGGAGAGACCCAGTACTTC. Protein sequence: CASSPSGLGETQYF.

The CDR3 spells CASSQGTTNEKLFF. The CDR3 DNA is TGTGCCAGCAGCCAAGGGACAACTAATGAAAAACTGTTTTTT. The rearrangement links TRBV3-1 to TRBJ1-4; D is unresolved. Per the germline V gene, CDR1 is LGHDT and CDR2 is YNNKEL (reference sequence). Trimming shortened V by 1 base and J by 0 bases, and 3 bases separated the two germline ends. This CDR3 has 14 amino acids.

The chain combines TRBV6-5 with TRBJ2-2; 7 bases are shared with TRBD1. With 2 bases clipped from V and 5 bases from J, the junction kept 11 bases outside the gene matches. In germline, CDR1 is MNHEY, CDR2 SVGAGI. This CDR3 has 17 amino acids. The chain's CDR3 is CASSYPPYRGGTGELFF. CDR3 in DNA: TGTGCCAGCAGTTACCCCCCCTACAGGGGCGGAACCGGGGAGCTGTTTTTT.

V and J are TRBV12-5 and TRBJ1-1; TRBD1 matches 7 bases. The germline V gene encodes CDR1 LGHNT and CDR2 FRNRAP. CDR3 size: 14 residues. V lost 3 bases to trimming and J lost 4 bases; unmatched junction nucleotides: 5. CDR3 residues: CASGFTGVGTEAFF. DNA for the CDR3: TGTGCTAGTGGTTTCACAGGGGTCGGCACTGAAGCTTTCTTT. Full variable domain (outside the CDR3, taken from reference TRBV12-5 and TRBJ1-1): DARVTQTPRHKVTEMGQEVTMRCQPILGHNTVFWYRQTMMQGLELLAYFRNRAPLDDSGMPKDRFSAEMPDATLATLKIQPSEPRDSAVYFCASGFTGVGTEAFFGQGTRLTVV.

Points on this clonotype: It may be a read error: a sequence one base away is much more abundant. The chain employs TRBV24-1 and TRBJ1-5; D is uncertain. Looked up from germline, CDR1 is KGHDR and CDR2 is SFDVKD. This CDR3 has 16 amino acids. Trimming left V 4 bases short and J 5 bases short, with 17 bases between. As DNA, the CDR3 is TGTGCCACCAGTGACCAGACGGGTGGTCCCCATCAGCCCCAGCATTTT. Residues: CATSDQTGGPHQPQHF.

This clonotype is judged medium-sized. The chain carries TRBV5-4 and TRBJ1-5; D gene unclear. This CDR3 is built from 14 residues. Trimming removed 3 bases at V and 1 base at J, with 8 bases between. Germline V gene data show CDR1 as SGHNT and CDR2 as YYREEE (reference sequence). CDR3 bases: TGTGCCAGCAGCTCCTTCGGGAGCAATCAGCCCCAGCATTTT. This gives the protein CASSSFGSNQPQHF.

By share of the sample, this clonotype is large (0.1 to 1%). V gene TRBV10-3 combines with J gene TRBJ1-2; D might be TRBD1 (5 bases). The V gene lost 4 bases and the J gene lost 8 bases, with 20 bases spanning the gap. The CDR3 covers 15 residues. CDR1 and CDR2 (germline): ENHRY, SYGVKD. This CDR3 reads CAISGTRSHRDGYTF. The CDR3 DNA is TGTGCCATCAGTGGCACAAGGTCCCATCGGGACGGCTACACCTTC.

This clonotype is categorized as large. The gene calls are TRBV6-2 or TRBV6-3 and TRBJ1-5; 7 positions match TRBD1. The junction had 8 bases not matched to a gene; V was cut back by 5 bases and J by 7 bases. This CDR3 is 14 amino acids long. Per germline, CDR1 MNHEY and CDR2 SVGEGT. The CDR3: CASSKRDRIQPQHF. In DNA, the CDR3 is TGTGCCAGCAGTAAGCGGGACAGAATCCAGCCCCAGCATTTT.

The rearrangement links TRBV6-5 to TRBJ1-1, with unresolved D. This CDR3 spans 15 amino acids. Trimming removed 2 bases at V and 5 bases at J, with 15 bases between. Germline CDR1 and CDR2: MNHEY and SVGAGI. CDR3 amino acids: CASSYPGFRGTEAFF. As DNA, the CDR3 is TGTGCCAGCAGTTACCCGGGGTTCAGAGGGACTGAAGCTTTCTTT.

This clonotype is classed as medium-sized. The chain couples TRBV11-3 to TRBJ2-1; TRBD1 is a possible D gene (5 bases). V dropped 5 bases and J dropped 2 bases, with 13 bases sitting between them. The CDR3 is 15 residues long. Germline lookup yields CDR1 SGHNT and CDR2 YENEEA. This CDR3 is CASSRQGSTYNEQFF. CDR3 in DNA: TGTGCCAGCAGCCGTCAGGGCTCAACCTACAATGAGCAGTTCTTC.

This clonotype is deemed medium-sized. The chain couples TRBV5-1 to TRBJ2-1, with TRBD1 identical over 7 bases. The CDR3 has 18 residues. The J segment lost 0 bases and the V segment lost 3 bases, leaving 12 bases of the junction unmatched. Germline CDR1 is SGHRS and CDR2 is YFSETQ. In DNA, the CDR3 is TGCGCCAGCAGCTCAACTCCACCGGGACAGAGCTCCTACAATGAGCAGTTCTTC. The encoded protein is CASSSTPPGQSSYNEQFF. Looking up the rest from reference TRBV5-1 and TRBJ2-1 gives the full variable domain: KAGVTQTPRYLIKTRGQQVTLSCSPISGHRSVSWYQQTPGQGLQFLFEYFSETQRNKGNFPGRFSGRQFSNSRSEMNVSTLELGDSALYLCASSSTPPGQSSYNEQFFGPGTRLTVL.

The V gene is TRBV4-2, the J gene TRBJ1-1; D is ambiguous. Trimming cost V 1 base and J 5 bases, with 20 bases left between them. This CDR3 spans 17 amino acids. From germline, CDR1 is LGHNA and CDR2 YNFKEQ. The CDR3 here is CASSQVGWNTAGTEAFF. The CDR3 DNA follows: TGTGCCAGCAGCCAAGTGGGATGGAACACGGCGGGAACTGAAGCTTTCTTT.